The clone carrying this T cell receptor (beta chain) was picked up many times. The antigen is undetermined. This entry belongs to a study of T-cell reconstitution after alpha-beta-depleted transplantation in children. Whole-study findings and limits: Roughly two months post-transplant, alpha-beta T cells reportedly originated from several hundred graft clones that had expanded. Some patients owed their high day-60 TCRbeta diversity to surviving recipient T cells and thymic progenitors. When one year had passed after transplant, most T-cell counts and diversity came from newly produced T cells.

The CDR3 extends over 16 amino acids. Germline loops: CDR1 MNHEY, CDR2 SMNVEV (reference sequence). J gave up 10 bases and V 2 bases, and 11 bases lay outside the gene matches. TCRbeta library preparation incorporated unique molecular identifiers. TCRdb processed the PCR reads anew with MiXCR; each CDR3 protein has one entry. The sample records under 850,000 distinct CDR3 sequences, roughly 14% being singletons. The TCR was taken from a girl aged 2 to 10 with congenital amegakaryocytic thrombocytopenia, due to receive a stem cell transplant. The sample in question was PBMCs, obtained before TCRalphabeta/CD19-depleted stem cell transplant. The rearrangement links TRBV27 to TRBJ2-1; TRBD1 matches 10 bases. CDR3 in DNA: TGTGCCAGCAGTTTAGGGAGGACAGGGGGTAATTACGAGCAGTTCTTC. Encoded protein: CASSLGRTGGNYEQFF.